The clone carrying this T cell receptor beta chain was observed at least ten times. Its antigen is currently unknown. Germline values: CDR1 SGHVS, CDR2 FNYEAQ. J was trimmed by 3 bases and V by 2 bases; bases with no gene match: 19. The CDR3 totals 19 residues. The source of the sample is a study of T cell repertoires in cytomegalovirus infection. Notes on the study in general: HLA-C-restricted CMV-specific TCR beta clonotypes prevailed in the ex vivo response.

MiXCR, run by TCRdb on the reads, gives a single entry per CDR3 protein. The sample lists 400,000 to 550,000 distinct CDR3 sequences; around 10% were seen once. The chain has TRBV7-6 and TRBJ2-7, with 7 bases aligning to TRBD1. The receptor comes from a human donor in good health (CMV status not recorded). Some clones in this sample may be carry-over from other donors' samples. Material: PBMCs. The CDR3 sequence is CASSLYHPLTGTENYEQYF. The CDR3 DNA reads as TGTGCCAGCAGCTTATACCACCCGTTAACCGGGACAGAGAACTACGAGCAGTACTTC.